The rows below give T cell receptor beta chains drawn from one sample of a study of T cell responses to AZD1222 COVID-19 vaccine. Produced via immunoSEQ multiplex PCR; TCRdb's table is partial and in-frame only. Among roughly 130,000 clones, 88% were seen once, and the ten largest hold roughly a sixth. The sample in question was peripheral blood, obtained on day 0 of MenACWY control vaccination. These receptors came from an adult in good health. CDR3s include the opening cysteine and the closing phenylalanine or tryptophan. A D gene is named only where the DNA matches it firmly. Expanded clones are given a class, and other clones once, few, many or no size at all.

d_gene	abundance	v_gene	j_gene	len	CDR3aa	CDR3nt
-	-	TRBV5-1	TRBJ2-6	15	CASQRFSSGANVLTF	TGCGCCAGCCAACGGTTTTCTTCTGGGGCCAACGTCCTGACTTTC
-	-	TRBV9	TRBJ1-1	13	CASSVAVNTEAFF	TGTGCCAGCAGCGTAGCGGTGAACACTGAAGCTTTCTTT
-	-	TRBV6-2/TRBV6-3	TRBJ2-2	14	CASSSGARSGELFF	TGTGCCAGCAGTTCGGGGGCTCGTAGCGGGGAGCTGTTTTTT
-	-	TRBV29-1	TRBJ2-7	11	CSVDTLHEQYF	TGCAGCGTTGACACGTTACACGAGCAGTACTTC
TRBD1	-	TRBV19	TRBJ2-1	15	CASSTGQGLYNEQFF	TGTGCCAGTAGCACGGGACAGGGTCTCTACAATGAGCAGTTCTTC
-	-	TRBV5-1	TRBJ2-7	13	CASSLGQNYEQYF	TGCGCCAGCAGCTTGGGACAGAACTACGAGCAGTACTTC
-	once	TRBV11-2	TRBJ2-7	14	CASSPVGLGYEQYF	TGTGCCAGCAGCCCGGTTGGCCTAGGCTACGAGCAGTACTTC
TRBD1	-	TRBV30	TRBJ1-2	14	CAWSPGQGVYGYTF	TGTGCCTGGAGTCCGGGACAGGGTGTCTATGGCTACACCTTC
-	-	TRBV9	TRBJ2-1	13	CASSGLKGNEQFF	TGTGCCAGCAGCGGCCTCAAGGGAAATGAGCAGTTCTTC
TRBD2	-	TRBV9	TRBJ2-1	16	CASSEEVVAGGSEQFF	TGTGCCAGCAGCGAGGAGGTGGTAGCGGGTGGCAGTGAGCAGTTCTTC
TRBD1	-	TRBV2	TRBJ2-2	15	CASTSRTGSGGELFF	TGTGCCAGCACCAGCCGGACAGGGAGTGGCGGGGAGCTGTTTTTT
-	-	TRBV10-1	TRBJ2-1	13	CASSESGRMEQFF	TGCGCCAGCAGTGAGTCTGGCCGGATGGAGCAGTTCTTC
-	-	TRBV5-1	TRBJ2-5	15	CASSLANPSQETQYF	TGCGCCAGCAGCTTGGCCAACCCCTCCCAGGAGACCCAGTACTTC
TRBD2	-	TRBV4-1	TRBJ2-7	15	CASSPSGIQTYEQYF	TGCGCCAGCAGCCCTAGCGGGATACAGACCTACGAGCAGTACTTC
-	-	TRBV28	TRBJ1-6	14	CASSLTGPLSPLHF	TGTGCCAGCAGTTTAACAGGTCCTCTGTCACCCCTCCACTTT
TRBD1	-	TRBV4-1	TRBJ2-7	13	CASSHGDSYEQYF	TGCGCCAGCAGCCATGGGGACAGCTACGAGCAGTACTTC
TRBD1	-	TRBV7-3	TRBJ2-7	20	CAGGWSPMVWGTGFPHEQYF	TGTGCCGGCGGATGGTCCCCCATGGTTTGGGGGACAGGGTTTCCTCACGAGCAGTACTTC
-	-	TRBV7-9	TRBJ2-7	12	CASRIGGYEQYF	TGTGCCAGCAGAATAGGGGGCTACGAGCAGTACTTC
-	-	TRBV28	TRBJ1-2	14	CASSSGLTRFSYTF	TGTGCCAGCAGTTCGGGACTCACCCGTTTTTCTTACACCTTC
-	-	TRBV28	TRBJ1-2	15	CASRKFTGTALGYTF	TGTGCCAGCAGGAAATTTACAGGAACGGCCCTTGGCTACACCTTC
TRBD1	once	TRBV29-1	TRBJ2-7	12	CSVETGRREQYF	TGCAGCGTCGAGACAGGGCGAAGAGAGCAGTACTTC
-	few	TRBV5-1	TRBJ2-7	17	CASSLSGEPLISYEQYF	TGCGCCAGCAGCCTGTCCGGGGAGCCCTTGATTTCCTACGAGCAGTACTTC
TRBD2	once	TRBV5-1	TRBJ2-6	17	CASSLASGVSGANVLTF	TGCGCCAGCAGCTTGGCTAGCGGGGTCTCTGGGGCCAACGTCCTGACTTTC
-	-	TRBV6-5	TRBJ2-7	15	CASSYSGALSYEQYF	TGTGCCAGCAGTTACTCTGGGGCCCTATCCTACGAGCAGTACTTC